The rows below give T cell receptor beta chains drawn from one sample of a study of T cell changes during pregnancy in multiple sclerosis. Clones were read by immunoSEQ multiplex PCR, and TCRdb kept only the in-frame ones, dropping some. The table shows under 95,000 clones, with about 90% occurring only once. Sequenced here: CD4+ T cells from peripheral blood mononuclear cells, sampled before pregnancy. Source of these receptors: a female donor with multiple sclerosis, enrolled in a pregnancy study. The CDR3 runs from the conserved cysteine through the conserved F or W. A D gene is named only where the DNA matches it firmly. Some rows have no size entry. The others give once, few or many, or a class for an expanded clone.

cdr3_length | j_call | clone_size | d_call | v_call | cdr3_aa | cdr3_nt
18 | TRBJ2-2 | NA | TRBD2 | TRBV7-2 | CASSPNRGGRSGTGELFF | TGTGCCAGCAGCCCTAACCGGGGCGGGAGGTCCGGTACCGGGGAGCTGTTTTTT
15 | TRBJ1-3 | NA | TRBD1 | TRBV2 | CASSRTGGLGNTIYF | TGTGCCAGCAGCAGGACAGGGGGTCTCGGAAACACCATATATTTT
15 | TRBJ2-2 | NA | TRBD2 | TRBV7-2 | CASSFSGSFHGELFF | TGTGCCAGCAGCTTTAGCGGGAGTTTTCACGGGGAGCTGTTTTTT
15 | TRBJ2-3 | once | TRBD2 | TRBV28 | CASSPSGGFTDTQYF | TGTGCCAGCAGCCCAAGCGGGGGATTCACAGATACGCAGTATTTT
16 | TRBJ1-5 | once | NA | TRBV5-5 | CASSLYQGSGNQPQHF | TGTGCCAGCAGCTTGTATCAGGGGTCAGGCAATCAGCCCCAGCATTTT
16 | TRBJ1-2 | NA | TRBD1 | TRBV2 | CASKFAGGLSNYGYTF | TGTGCCAGCAAATTTGCAGGGGGCCTCTCTAACTATGGCTACACCTTC
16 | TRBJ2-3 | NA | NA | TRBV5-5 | CASSATGLPFPDTQYF | TGTGCCAGCAGCGCCACAGGTCTCCCGTTCCCAGATACGCAGTATTTT
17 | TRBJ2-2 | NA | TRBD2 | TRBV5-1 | CASRHATSGVNTGELFF | TGCGCCAGCAGGCATGCAACTAGCGGGGTGAACACCGGGGAGCTGTTTTTT
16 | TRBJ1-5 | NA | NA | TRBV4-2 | CASSPLLIRGNQPQHF | TGTGCCAGCAGCCCCCTCCTCATCAGGGGAAATCAGCCCCAGCATTTT
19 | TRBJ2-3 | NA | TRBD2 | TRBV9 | CASSARLAGGGSSTDTQYF | TGTGCCAGCAGCGCTCGACTAGCGGGGGGGGGATCTAGCACAGATACGCAGTATTTT
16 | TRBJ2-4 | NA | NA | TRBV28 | CASSLGGGVAKNIQYF | TGTGCCAGCAGTTTAGGAGGGGGGGTAGCCAAAAACATTCAGTACTTC
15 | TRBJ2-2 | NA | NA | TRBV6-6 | CASSPPGVITGELFF | TGTGCCAGCAGCCCCCCAGGGGTCATCACCGGGGAGCTGTTTTTT
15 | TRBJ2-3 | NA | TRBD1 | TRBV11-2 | CASSLWDREFNTQYF | TGTGCCAGCAGCTTATGGGACAGGGAGTTTAATACGCAGTATTTT
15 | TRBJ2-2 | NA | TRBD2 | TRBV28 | CASGAGTSGSGELFF | TGTGCCAGCGGTGCCGGGACTAGCGGTTCCGGGGAGCTGTTTTTT
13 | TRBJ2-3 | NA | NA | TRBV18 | CASSPGAGDTQYF | TGTGCCAGCTCACCAGGAGCTGGAGATACGCAGTATTTT
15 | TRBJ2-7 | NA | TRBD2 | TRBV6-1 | CASSAGLRGDDEQYF | TGTGCCAGCAGTGCGGGCTTGCGGGGGGACGACGAGCAGTACTTC
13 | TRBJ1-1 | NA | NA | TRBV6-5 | CASAAGIYTEAFF | TGTGCCAGCGCGGCAGGGATCTACACTGAAGCTTTCTTT
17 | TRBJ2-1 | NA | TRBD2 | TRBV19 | CASSTSGRAVSYNEQFF | TGTGCCAGTAGTACTAGCGGGAGGGCCGTCTCCTACAATGAGCAGTTCTTC
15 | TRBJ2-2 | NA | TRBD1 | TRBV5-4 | CASSLRSTGAGELFF | TGTGCCAGCAGCTTACGATCAACAGGGGCCGGGGAGCTGTTTTTT
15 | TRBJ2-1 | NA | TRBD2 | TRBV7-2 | CATRTSGMSYNEQFF | TGTGCCACCAGGACTAGCGGGATGTCCTACAATGAGCAGTTCTTC
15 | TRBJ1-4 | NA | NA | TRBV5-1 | CASSLLGATNEKLFF | TGCGCCAGCAGCTTGCTAGGAGCAACTAATGAAAAACTGTTTTTT
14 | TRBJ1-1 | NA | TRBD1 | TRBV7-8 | CASSKQGKGTEAFF | TGTGCCAGCAGCAAACAGGGGAAGGGCACTGAAGCTTTCTTT
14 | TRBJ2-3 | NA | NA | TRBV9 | CASSVLQGTDTQYF | TGTGCCAGCAGCGTATTACAGGGAACAGATACGCAGTATTTT